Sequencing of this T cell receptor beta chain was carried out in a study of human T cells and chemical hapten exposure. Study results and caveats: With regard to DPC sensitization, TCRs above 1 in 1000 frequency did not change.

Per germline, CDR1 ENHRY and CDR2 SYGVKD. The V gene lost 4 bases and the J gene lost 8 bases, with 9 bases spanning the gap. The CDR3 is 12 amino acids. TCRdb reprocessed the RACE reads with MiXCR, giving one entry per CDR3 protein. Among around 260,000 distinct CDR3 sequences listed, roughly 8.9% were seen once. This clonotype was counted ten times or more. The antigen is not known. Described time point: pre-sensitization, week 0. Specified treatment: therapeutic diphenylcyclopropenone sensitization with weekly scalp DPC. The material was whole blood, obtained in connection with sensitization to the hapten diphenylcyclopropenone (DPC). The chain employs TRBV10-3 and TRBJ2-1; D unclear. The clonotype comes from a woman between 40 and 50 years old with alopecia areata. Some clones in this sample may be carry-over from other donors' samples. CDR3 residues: CAISVRLDEQFF. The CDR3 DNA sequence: TGTGCCATCAGTGTGCGGCTGGATGAGCAGTTCTTC.